This T cell receptor (beta chain) was recovered during a study of low-dose radiotherapy and immunotherapy resistance in tumors. Overall study context: Patients of Cohort 1 had 0.5 Gy fractions every 2 weeks, which summed to 6.5 Gy.

Sample time point: before trial treatment. Patients deemed eligible presented with advanced solid tumors lacking tumor-infiltrating lymphocytes. This clonotype was seen repeatedly, ten times or more. TRAV- and TRBV-specific primers, spanning alpha and beta chains, primed first-strand cDNA. TCR amplification involved 15 to 25 PCR cycles with a constant-region primer and V-primer adapter. TCRdb called the reads again in MiXCR, with one record for every CDR3 protein. The table includes 85,000 to 95,000 distinct CDR3 sequences, around 9.2% detected once. The CDR3 sequence is 15 residues long. The germline V gene encodes CDR1 GTSNPN and CDR2 SVGIG (reference sequence). V was clipped by 2 bases and J by 0 bases, with 12 bases between them.

The clonotype was recovered from a male donor with prostate cancer. The source was PBMCs, collected before treatment. The rearrangement uses TRBV30 and TRBJ2-3, with D perhaps matching TRBD1 (5 bases). CDR3 sequence (DNA): TGTGCCTGGAGTCCTACAGGCTCTAGCACAGATACGCAGTATTTT. Translated, it gives CAWSPTGSSTDTQYF.